Each of the 25 T cell receptor beta chains below was sequenced from the same sample in a study of radiotherapy plus CTLA-4 blockade in lung cancer. Assay used: immunoSEQ multiplex PCR; TCRdb lists only in-frame clones, some missing. The sample contains more than 35,000 clones, around 85% of which appear only once. The sequenced sample was peripheral blood, obtained from a patient treated with radiotherapy plus ipilimumab. These receptors all come from a human donor with non-small cell lung cancer who had stable disease on radiotherapy plus ipilimumab.

V and J are TRBV6-6 and TRBJ2-7; 9 bases align to TRBD2. The germline gives CDR1 MNHNY, CDR2 SVGAGI (reference sequence). The CDR3 runs to 15 residues. After removal of 2 bases from V and 4 bases from J, the junction contained 6 bases not matched to a gene. This CDR3 is CASSYGSGSGYEQYF. Here the CDR3 DNA reads TGTGCCAGCAGTTACGGTAGCGGGAGTGGTTACGAGCAGTACTTC.

The chain recombines TRBV5-1 with TRBJ2-7; maybe TRBD1 (6 bases). Trimming took 0 bases from V and 3 from J, leaving 16 bases between them. Germline CDR1 and CDR2: SGHRS and YFSETQ. The CDR3 consists of 16 residues. CDR3 nucleotides: TGCGCCAGCAGCTTGGCCGGGAACAGGGCGAACTACGAGCAGTACTTC. It encodes CASSLAGNRANYEQYF.

This clone has just a few counts. V gene TRBV6-6 combines with J gene TRBJ1-3, with 10 bases lining up with TRBD1. CDR1 and CDR2 (germline): MNHNY, SVGAGI (reference sequence). This CDR3 spans 12 amino acids. V lost 6 bases and J lost 8; bases outside the gene matches: 1. The CDR3 loop reads CASRTGGDTIYF. CDR3 sequence (DNA): TGTGCCAGCAGGACAGGGGGCGACACCATATATTTT.

This chain links TRBV6-5 with TRBJ1-3; no definite D call. Looked up from germline, CDR1 is MNHEY and CDR2 is SVGAGI. The CDR3 length is 14 residues. V dropped 4 bases and J dropped 4 bases, with 11 bases sitting between them. In DNA, the CDR3 is TGTGCCAGCAGTTCCCCTGAGTTCGGAAACACCATATATTTT. Its protein is CASSSPEFGNTIYF.

J is TRBJ1-2 and V is TRBV5-1, with D perhaps matching TRBD1 (5 bases). The CDR3 consists of 15 residues. CDR1 is SGHRS and CDR2 is YFSETQ in the germline V gene. Trimming pared 0 bases from V and 0 bases from J, leaving 9 bases between. For the CDR3, the DNA is TGCGCCAGCAGCTTGGGGGGCCAAACTAACTATGGCTACACCTTC. Translation gives CASSLGGQTNYGYTF.

The chain uses TRBV19 and TRBJ2-1; tentative D call: TRBD2 (5 bases). The CDR3 has 14 amino acids. The germline gives CDR1 LNHDA, CDR2 SQIVND (reference sequence). V dropped 3 bases and J dropped 9 bases, with 15 bases sitting between them. CDR3 coding DNA: TGTGCCAGTAGTATGGATGCTAGCATGGCTGAGCAGTTCTTC. Its protein product is CASSMDASMAEQFF.

This clone was counted between two and nine times. V is TRBV7-6 and J is TRBJ1-2; possible D gene TRBD1, 6 bases. This CDR3 contains 13 residues. V lost 1 base and J lost 10, with 13 bases in between. CDR1 and CDR2 from the germline V gene are SGHVS and FNYEAQ. CDR3 sequence reads: CASSLGPAGDYTF. CDR3 nucleotides: TGTGCCAGCAGCTTAGGGCCGGCAGGGGACTACACCTTC.

This chain joins TRBV7-2 and TRBJ2-2; 9 bases fit TRBD2. The V gene's germline CDR1 is SGHTA and CDR2 FQGNSA. The trim removed 1 base at V and 4 bases at J, leaving 4 bases unmatched. The CDR3 is 16 residues long. The DNA for the CDR3 is TGTGCCAGCAGCTTAGTAGCGGGAGCTGCCACCGGGGAGCTGTTTTTT. This gives the protein CASSLVAGAATGELFF.

In DNA form, the CDR3 reads TGCGCCAGCAGCGACTCCGGGACTAGCGGTATGTCCCGCCGGTTCTTC. Its translation: CASSDSGTSGMSRRFF. The V call is TRBV5-1, the J call TRBJ2-1, with 11 positions matching TRBD2. The CDR3 totals 16 residues. The germline gives CDR1 SGHRS, CDR2 YFSETQ. Germline trimming cut 4 bases from V and 15 bases from J; bases unmatched to any gene: 18.

The chain links TRBV19 to TRBJ1-2; 7 nucleotides agree with TRBD1. The CDR3 extends over 14 amino acids. V lost 6 bases to trimming and J lost 4 bases; unmatched junction nucleotides: 8. Germline assignment: CDR1 LNHDA and CDR2 SQIVND (reference sequence). The CDR3 is CASSPDRAIYGYTF. The CDR3 nucleotides are TGTGCCAGTAGCCCAGACAGGGCCATCTATGGCTACACCTTC. Variable domain in full (rest from reference TRBV19 and TRBJ1-2): DGGITQSPKYLFRKEGQNVTLSCEQNLNHDAMYWYRQDPGQGLRLIYYSQIVNDFQKGDIAEGYSVSREKKESFPLTVTSAQKNPTAFYLCASSPDRAIYGYTFGSGTRLTVV.

The chain has TRBV27 and TRBJ1-6, with 8 bases fitting TRBD1. The junction had 10 bases not matched to a gene; V was cut back by 6 bases and J by 6 bases. This CDR3 spans 16 amino acids. Per the germline V gene, CDR1 is MNHEY and CDR2 is SMNVEV (reference sequence). CDR3 sequence: CASSFSTGVVNSPLHF. The CDR3 nucleotides are TGTGCCAGCAGCTTCTCGACAGGGGTTGTTAATTCACCCCTCCACTTT.

This sequence joins TRBV2 and TRBJ2-1; D call uncertain. The length of the CDR3 is 10 residues. CDR1 is SNHLY, CDR2 FYNNEI, per germline. Trimming took off 4 bases at V and 8 bases at J, with 3 bases between the two ends. CDR3 in amino acids: CASSVYEQFF. DNA of the CDR3: TGTGCCAGCAGTGTATATGAGCAGTTCTTC.

The chain is built from TRBV13 and TRBJ2-1; 8 bases map to TRBD1. The trim removed 5 bases at V and 10 bases at J, leaving 10 bases unmatched. The germline V gene encodes CDR1 PRHDT and CDR2 FYEKMQ (reference sequence). The CDR3 has 14 amino acids. CDR3 coding DNA: TGTGCCAGCAGCCAAGGGACAGGCGGAACCGAGCAGTTCTTC. It translates to CASSQGTGGTEQFF.

This chain links TRBV28 with TRBJ2-5; TRBD1 agrees at 9 bases. The junction had 5 bases not matched to a gene; V was cut back by 2 bases and J by 4 bases. CDR1 and CDR2 from the germline V gene are MDHEN and SYDVKM. CDR3 size: 15 residues. The CDR3 nucleotides are TGTGCCAGCAGTTTACCGGGACAGGGACGAGAGACCCAGTACTTC. Amino acids: CASSLPGQGRETQYF.

J is TRBJ2-2 and V is TRBV9, with TRBD2 identical over 8 bases. The germline V gene has CDR1 SGDLS and CDR2 YYNGEE. There are 15 residues in the CDR3. V trimming: 2 bases; J trimming: 0 bases; junction bases outside the gene matches: 0. CDR3 region: CASSVSGTNTGELFF. As DNA, the CDR3 is TGTGCCAGCAGCGTTAGCGGGACGAACACCGGGGAGCTGTTTTTT.

The sample holds a few counts of this clone. The V call is TRBV21-1, the J call TRBJ1-4; the D call in the table, TRBD1, was not verified against the DNA. TRBV21-1 is a pseudogene segment. This CDR3 region has 14 residues. The CDR3 nucleotides read TGTGCCAGCAGGACAGGACAGGTCAATGAAAAACTGTTTTTT. Translating it yields CASRTGQVNEKLFF.

The rearrangement joins TRBV21-1 to TRBJ1-3. TRBV21-1 counts as a pseudogene. The CDR3 extends over 17 amino acids. CDR3 amino acids: CASRLEIAQHARNTIYF. DNA for the CDR3: TGTGCCAGCAGATTAGAGATAGCACAACACGCACGAAACACCATATATTTT.

This clone occurred a few times. The chain has TRBV28 and TRBJ2-3; TRBD1 aligns across 8 bases. This CDR3 comprises 18 residues. Germline V lookup: CDR1 MDHEN, CDR2 SYDVKM. J was trimmed by 6 bases and V by 3 bases; bases with no gene match: 17. CDR3 sequence: CASSFPPQDRALLDTQYF. CDR3 nucleotide sequence: TGTGCCAGCAGTTTTCCTCCTCAGGACAGGGCCCTCTTGGATACGCAGTATTTT. Full variable domain (missing parts from reference TRBV28 and TRBJ2-3): DVKVTQSSRYLVKRTGEKVFLECVQDMDHENMFWYRQDPGLGLRLIYFSYDVKMKEKGDIPEGYSVSREKKERFSLILESASTNQTSMYLCASSFPPQDRALLDTQYFGPGTRLTVL.

CDR3: CASSQDSGTGLKNIQYF. The CDR3 DNA reads as TGCGCCAGCAGCCAAGATTCCGGGACAGGGTTAAAAAACATTCAGTACTTC. The chain links TRBV4-3 to TRBJ2-4; TRBD1 matches at 9 bases. The J segment lost 4 bases and the V segment lost 0 bases, leaving 7 bases of the junction unmatched. CDR1 and CDR2 (germline): LGHNA, YSLEER. The CDR3 length is 17 residues.

This clone was seen more than once but under ten times. This rearrangement joins TRBV27 to TRBJ2-7; 8 nucleotides line up with TRBD1. Germline CDR1 and CDR2: MNHEY and SMNVEV (reference sequence). V lost 3 bases, J lost 2 bases, and 6 bases stayed unmatched. The CDR3 covers 15 residues. The CDR3 DNA reads TGTGCCAGCAGTTTTGGGGACAGGATAGCCTACGAGCAGTACTTC. It translates to CASSFGDRIAYEQYF.

The rearrangement uses TRBV30 and TRBJ1-1; perhaps TRBD1 as D (6 bases). Trimming cost V 6 bases and J 1 base, with 18 bases left between them. The CDR3 runs 15 residues. The V gene's germline CDR1 is GTSNPN and CDR2 SVGIG (reference sequence). The CDR3, as DNA: TGTGCCTGCCTTGCAAAGGGGACACGGAACACTGAAGCTTTCTTT. Its translation: CACLAKGTRNTEAFF.

This clone has more than one count but fewer than ten. The chain links TRBV28 to TRBJ1-2; tentatively, D is TRBD1 (5 bases). Germline assignment: CDR1 MDHEN and CDR2 SYDVKM. Trimming cost V 2 bases and J 8 bases, with 21 bases left between them. The CDR3 extends over 16 amino acids. The CDR3 protein is CASSLHTDTGGRGYTF. The CDR3 DNA reads TGTGCCAGCAGTTTACACACGGACACCGGTGGTCGGGGCTACACCTTC.

The chain couples TRBV7-2 to TRBJ2-3, with 13 bases aligning to TRBD2. In germline, CDR1 is SGHTA, CDR2 FQGNSA. The CDR3 runs 17 residues. V gave up 5 bases and J gave up 4 bases; unmatched junction bases: 9. The CDR3 is CASSLGTSGKWADTQYF. The CDR3 region has the DNA TGTGCCAGCAGCCTGGGGACTAGCGGGAAATGGGCAGATACGCAGTATTTT.

The V gene is TRBV18, the J gene TRBJ1-4, with D perhaps matching TRBD1 (5 bases). Germline values: CDR1 KGHSH, CDR2 LQKENI. This CDR3 contains 14 residues. Trimming removed 1 base at V and 4 bases at J, with 7 bases between. The CDR3 region has the DNA TGTGCCAGCTCACCACGAGACAGTAATGAAAAACTGTTTTTT. Protein sequence: CASSPRDSNEKLFF.

This chain joins TRBV5-6 and TRBJ2-1, with 7 bases lining up with TRBD2. CDR1 and CDR2 (germline): SGHDT, YYEEEE. V was clipped by 1 base and J by 1 base; unmatched bases: 8. The CDR3 length is 17 residues. The CDR3 nucleotides read TGTGCCAGCAGCTTGCCCCTAGCGGATTTATCCTACAATGAGCAGTTCTTC. Protein product: CASSLPLADLSYNEQFF.